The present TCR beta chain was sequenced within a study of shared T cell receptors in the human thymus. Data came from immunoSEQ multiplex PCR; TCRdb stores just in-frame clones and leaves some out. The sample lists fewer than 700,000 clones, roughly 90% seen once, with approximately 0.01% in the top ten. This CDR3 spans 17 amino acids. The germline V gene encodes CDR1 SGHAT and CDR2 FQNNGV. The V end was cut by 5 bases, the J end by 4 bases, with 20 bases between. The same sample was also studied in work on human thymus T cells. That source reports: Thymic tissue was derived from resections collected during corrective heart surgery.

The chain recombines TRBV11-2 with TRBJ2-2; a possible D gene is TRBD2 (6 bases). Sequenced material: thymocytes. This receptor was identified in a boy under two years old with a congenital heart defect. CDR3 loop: CASSVPTRWRVTGELFF. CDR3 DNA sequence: TGTGCCAGCAGCGTACCGACGCGGTGGAGGGTCACCGGGGAGCTGTTTTTT.